Below, 23 T cell receptor beta chains from the same sample are listed, as sequenced in a study of T cell responses to AZD1222 COVID-19 vaccine. Repertoires were generated with immunoSEQ multiplex PCR, while TCRdb's copy carries only in-frame clones and drops some. The repertoire consists of 200,000 or so clones, with roughly 92% occurring once and the leading ten covering about 1%. The starting material was peripheral blood, obtained 28 days after the second AZD1222 dose. The receptors stem from an adult who received the AZD1222 COVID-19 vaccine.

The chain uses TRBV5-1 and TRBJ2-2; 8 bases map to TRBD1. The CDR3 loop spans 16 amino acids. V shed 4 bases, J shed 6 bases, and the junction held 11 bases outside the gene matches. Per germline, CDR1 SGHRS and CDR2 YFSETQ. The CDR3 nucleotides are TGCGCCAGCAGCCTAGGACAGGGTGATGGGGCCGGGGAGCTGTTTTTT. It yields the protein CASSLGQGDGAGELFF.

The chain links TRBV7-2 to TRBJ1-1; D unresolved. Germline V gene sequence: CDR1 SGHTA, CDR2 FQGNSA. The CDR3 is 13 residues long. V lost 8 bases to trimming and J lost 0 bases, with 10 bases between them. The CDR3 sequence: CASVRNMNTEAFF. CDR3 bases: TGTGCCAGCGTAAGAAACATGAACACTGAAGCTTTCTTT.

The chain has TRBV9 and TRBJ2-1, with 9 positions matching TRBD1. CDR1 and CDR2 (germline): SGDLS, YYNGEE. The CDR3 has 15 amino acids. Germline trimming cut 4 bases from V and 10 bases from J; bases unmatched to any gene: 12. CDR3 coding DNA: TGTGCCAGCAGCCCCAGACAGGGGGTCCCACGCGAGCAGTTCTTC. This sequence encodes CASSPRQGVPREQFF.

This chain uses TRBV2 with TRBJ1-6; D may be TRBD1 (5 bases). CDR1 and CDR2 from the germline V gene are SNHLY and FYNNEI. The V and J ends lost 1 base and 5 bases respectively, with 9 bases between them. The CDR3 extends over 15 amino acids. The CDR3 reads CASSEEAGNNSPLHF. The CDR3 coding sequence is TGTGCCAGCAGTGAAGAGGCAGGGAATAATTCACCCCTCCACTTT. Together with reference TRBV2 and TRBJ1-6, the CDR3 gives the full variable domain: EPEVTQTPSHQVTQMGQEVILRCVPISNHLYFYWYRQILGQKVEFLVSFYNNEISEKSEIFDDQFSVERPDGSNFTLKIRSTKLEDSAMYFCASSEEAGNNSPLHFGNGTRLTVT.

This chain connects TRBV6-5 to TRBJ1-2; TRBD1 is a possible D gene (6 bases). V was clipped by 4 bases and J by 0 bases, with 9 bases between them. The CDR3 spans 14 residues. CDR1 MNHEY and CDR2 SVGAGI come from the germline V gene. The CDR3 protein is CASSSTGANYGYTF. The CDR3 DNA reads TGTGCCAGCAGTTCGACAGGAGCTAACTATGGCTACACCTTC.

V and J are TRBV18 and TRBJ2-3; D is undetermined. Trimming removed 2 bases at V and 4 bases at J, with 7 bases between. This CDR3 is 13 amino acids long. CDR1 and CDR2 (germline): KGHSH, LQKENI. Here the CDR3 reads CASSPSRSDTQYF. The DNA for the CDR3 is TGTGCCAGCTCACCATCGAGGTCAGATACGCAGTATTTT.

The rearrangement joins TRBV5-1 to TRBJ1-1; 11 positions agree with TRBD1. CDR1 SGHRS and CDR2 YFSETQ come from the germline V gene. The trim removed 4 bases at V and 5 bases at J, leaving 7 bases unmatched. The CDR3 extends over 15 amino acids. For the CDR3, the DNA is TGCGCCAGCAGCCCGACCGGGACAGGGGGGACTGAAGCTTTCTTT. Protein product: CASSPTGTGGTEAFF.

In this sample, this clone turned up once. V usage is TRBV20-1 and J usage is TRBJ1-1; no clear D. The V end was cut by 8 bases, the J end by 6 bases, with 4 bases between. Germline V CDR1 and CDR2: DFQATT, SNEGSKA (reference sequence). The CDR3 runs to 8 residues. DNA of the CDR3: TGCAGTCCCTCTGAAGCTTTCTTT. It specifies CSPSEAFF.

This clone was found once. This rearrangement joins TRBV15 to TRBJ2-2; no definite D call. The V gene lost 0 bases and the J gene lost 5 bases, with 4 bases spanning the gap. This CDR3 has 13 amino acids. CDR1 and CDR2 from the germline V gene are LNHNV and YYDKDF (reference sequence). The chain's CDR3 is CATSRDRTGELFF. CDR3 in DNA: TGTGCCACCAGCAGAGATAGAACCGGGGAGCTGTTTTTT.

The V and J genes are TRBV7-3 and TRBJ2-1; tentative D call: TRBD1 (5 bases). The V gene lost 0 bases and the J gene lost 6 bases, with 6 bases spanning the gap. The germline CDR1 and CDR2 sequences are SGHTA and FQGTGA. The CDR3 is 13 amino acids. CDR3 protein: CASSLTQGNEQFF. The CDR3 nucleotides are TGTGCCAGCAGCTTAACCCAGGGCAATGAGCAGTTCTTC. Variable domain in full (rest from reference TRBV7-3 and TRBJ2-1): GAGVSQTPSNKVTEKGKYVELRCDPISGHTALYWYRQSLGQGPEFLIYFQGTGAADDSGLPNDRFFAVRPEGSVSTLKIQRTERGDSAVYLCASSLTQGNEQFFGPGTRLTVL.

V and J are TRBV7-9 and TRBJ1-2; no definite D call. This CDR3 region has 15 residues. Germline CDR1 SEHNR, CDR2 FQNEAQ (reference sequence). V was trimmed by 1 base and J by 6 bases, leaving 15 bases between them. This CDR3 is CASSLGGRSPDGYTF. DNA for the CDR3: TGTGCCAGCAGCTTAGGCGGACGGAGCCCGGATGGCTACACCTTC.

This clone was seen just once. The V call is TRBV5-1, the J call TRBJ2-2; TRBD1 is a possible D gene (5 bases). Germline CDR1 reads SGHRS; CDR2 reads YFSETQ. The CDR3 extends over 13 amino acids. V was shortened by 4 bases and J by 6 bases, with 10 bases between the two germline ends. The CDR3 nucleotides are TGCGCCAGCAGCCGGCAGGGTTCCGGGGAGCTGTTTTTT. Translated, it gives CASSRQGSGELFF.

This clone appeared a single time. The rearrangement uses TRBV4-2 and TRBJ2-5; D may be TRBD2 (7 bases). The CDR3 is made up of 15 amino acids. Germline V CDR1 and CDR2: LGHNA, YNFKEQ. Trimming left V 4 bases short and J 4 bases short, with 16 bases between. As DNA, the CDR3 is TGTGCCAGCAGCCGCTACTCGGGGGGCCGAGAGACCCAGTACTTC. This encodes CASSRYSGGRETQYF.

The chain uses TRBV13 and TRBJ2-3; D call uncertain. The V end was cut by 4 bases, the J end by 0 bases, with 17 bases between. Germline V lookup: CDR1 PRHDT, CDR2 FYEKMQ (reference sequence). The CDR3 covers 17 residues. The chain's CDR3 is CASSSHHGRSSTDTQYF. CDR3 DNA: TGTGCCAGCAGCTCCCACCACGGGCGCTCTAGCACAGATACGCAGTATTTT.

The chain links TRBV4-3 to TRBJ1-6; D remains unclear. The germline V and J ends were trimmed by 4 bases and 7 bases, with 14 bases remaining between them. The CDR3 length is 15 residues. Germline V lookup: CDR1 LGHNA, CDR2 YSLEER. The CDR3 region has the DNA TGCGCCAGCAGCCTCCGGGGTCAGGTGAATTCACCCCTCCACTTT. It codes for CASSLRGQVNSPLHF.

The chain carries TRBV11-2 and TRBJ1-3; no clear D. This CDR3 is 14 amino acids long. Trimming took 3 bases from V and 7 from J, leaving 13 bases between them. The germline V gene encodes CDR1 SGHAT and CDR2 FQNNGV. This chain's CDR3 is CASSFLMTGNTIYF. CDR3 nucleotides: TGTGCCAGCAGCTTTCTCATGACGGGGAACACCATATATTTT.

J is TRBJ2-5 and V is TRBV6-5; a weak D match, TRBD1 (5 bases). Trimming removed 4 bases from V and 3 bases from J, with 9 bases in between. The CDR3 loop spans 13 amino acids. Germline V gives CDR1 MNHEY, CDR2 SVGAGI. For the CDR3, the DNA is TGTGCCAGCAGTTGGGGCAGAAAAGAGACCCAGTACTTC. It is translated as CASSWGRKETQYF.

V gene TRBV4-2 combines with J gene TRBJ2-3; unclear D gene. This CDR3 comprises 15 residues. Trimming left V 0 bases short and J 1 base short, with 8 bases between. Per germline, CDR1 LGHNA and CDR2 YNFKEQ. The CDR3 here is CASSQDVARTDTQYF. CDR3 DNA: TGTGCCAGCAGCCAAGACGTCGCACGCACAGATACGCAGTATTTT.

The rearrangement joins TRBV5-8 to TRBJ2-3, with D perhaps given as TRBD1 or TRBD2 (5 bases each). CDR1 is SGHTS and CDR2 is YDEGEE in the germline V gene. The CDR3 totals 14 residues. The germline V and J ends were trimmed by 4 bases and 4 bases, with 13 bases remaining between them. The CDR3 here is CASSPVRGSDTQYF. CDR3 nucleotide sequence: TGTGCCAGCAGCCCGGTGAGGGGCTCAGATACGCAGTATTTT.

The V call is TRBV24-1, the J call TRBJ1-1, with D perhaps matching TRBD1 (6 bases). The V end lost 4 bases, the J end lost 1 base, and 9 bases lay between the germline ends. This CDR3 has 14 residues. Germline V gives CDR1 KGHDR, CDR2 SFDVKD. CDR3 sequence reads: CATSEGGRNTEAFF. The CDR3 DNA sequence: TGTGCCACCAGTGAGGGGGGGCGGAACACTGAAGCTTTCTTT.

The chain carries TRBV28 and TRBJ1-1; D gene ambiguous. CDR1 is MDHEN, CDR2 SYDVKM, per germline. V was trimmed by 5 bases and J by 10 bases, leaving 14 bases between them. The CDR3 spans 12 residues. The CDR3 here is CASSEQTRGAFF. In DNA, the CDR3 is TGTGCCAGCAGTGAGCAGACGAGAGGAGCTTTCTTT. Full variable domain (remainder filled in from reference TRBV28 and TRBJ1-1): DVKVTQSSRYLVKRTGEKVFLECVQDMDHENMFWYRQDPGLGLRLIYFSYDVKMKEKGDIPEGYSVSREKKERFSLILESASTNQTSMYLCASSEQTRGAFFGQGTRLTVV.

This clone has only a few counts. V is TRBV5-6 and J is TRBJ2-2, with 9 bases lining up with TRBD1. After removal of 3 bases from V and 5 bases from J, the junction contained 2 bases not matched to a gene. The CDR3 sequence is 14 residues long. The germline V gene has CDR1 SGHDT and CDR2 YYEEEE. CDR3 sequence (DNA): TGTGCCAGCAGCTCGGGGACAGGGACCGGGGAGCTGTTTTTT. It specifies CASSSGTGTGELFF.

The J gene is TRBJ1-1, the V gene TRBV9; D ambiguous. The V and J ends lost 0 bases and 1 base respectively, with 7 bases between them. Germline assignment: CDR1 SGDLS and CDR2 YYNGEE. The length of the CDR3 is 14 residues. CDR3 coding DNA: TGTGCCAGCAGCGTAGACGGTGGGAACACTGAAGCTTTCTTT. Protein sequence: CASSVDGGNTEAFF. Looking up the rest from reference TRBV9 and TRBJ1-1 gives the full variable domain: DSGVTQTPKHLITATGQRVTLRCSPRSGDLSVYWYQQSLDQGLQFLIQYYNGEERAKGNILERFSAQQFPDLHSELNLSSLELGDSALYFCASSVDGGNTEAFFGQGTRLTVV.